Presented here are 17 T cell receptor beta chains from one specimen sequenced in a study of cytomegalovirus exposure and HLA in healthy donors. PCR used 60 Vbeta primers and 13 Jbeta primers. The data were produced by immunoSEQ multiplex PCR, yet TCRdb's version contains in-frame clones alone and is incomplete. The data contain 150,000 to 200,000 clones, around 68% of them singletons. The sample was PBMCs. The receptors derive from a man younger than 45 in good health and CMV-seropositive.

The chain links TRBV28 to TRBJ2-5, with TRBD2 as a possible D gene (5 bases). Trimming took 6 bases from V and 1 from J, leaving 9 bases between them. Germline V lookup: CDR1 MDHEN, CDR2 SYDVKM. This CDR3 spans 13 amino acids. CDR3 in DNA: TGTGCCAGCAGAGCGGAGACCCAAGAGACCCAGTACTTC. It is translated as CASRAETQETQYF. Full variable domain (rest looked up from reference TRBV28 and TRBJ2-5): DVKVTQSSRYLVKRTGEKVFLECVQDMDHENMFWYRQDPGLGLRLIYFSYDVKMKEKGDIPEGYSVSREKKERFSLILESASTNQTSMYLCASRAETQETQYFGPGTRLLVL.

The chain has TRBV15 and TRBJ2-7; D ambiguous. V lost 0 bases to trimming and J lost 5 bases, with 11 bases between them. CDR3 length: 14 residues. Germline CDR1 LNHNV, CDR2 YYDKDF (reference sequence). CDR3 region: CATSRDRVSDEQYF. CDR3 coding DNA: TGTGCCACCAGCAGAGATCGGGTTTCGGACGAGCAGTACTTC.

This chain connects TRBV10-3 to TRBJ1-2; 8 bases are a match to TRBD1. Germline CDR1 ENHRY, CDR2 SYGVKD. The CDR3 extends over 16 amino acids. With V trimmed by 8 bases and J by 7 bases, 18 bases remained unmatched. CDR3 amino acids: CAIVGQLDRGPSGYTF. The CDR3 DNA reads as TGTGCCATCGTTGGTCAATTAGACAGGGGTCCCTCTGGCTACACCTTC.

This clone was counted a few times. This chain connects TRBV5-1 to TRBJ1-4; D is perhaps TRBD1 (6 bases). The germline V and J ends were trimmed by 4 bases and 4 bases, with 17 bases remaining between them. This CDR3 is built from 16 residues. The germline CDR1 and CDR2 sequences are SGHRS and YFSETQ. CDR3 region: CASSPPTGTSNEKLFF. In DNA, the CDR3 is TGCGCCAGCAGCCCCCCAACCGGGACAAGTAATGAAAAACTGTTTTTT. The full variable domain, with the rest looked up from reference TRBV5-1 and TRBJ1-4, is KAGVTQTPRYLIKTRGQQVTLSCSPISGHRSVSWYQQTPGQGLQFLFEYFSETQRNKGNFPGRFSGRQFSNSRSEMNVSTLELGDSALYLCASSPPTGTSNEKLFFGSGTQLSVL.

This clone came up many times. V gene TRBV5-1 combines with J gene TRBJ1-1, with TRBD1 identical over 8 bases. J lost 5 bases, V lost 0 bases, and 6 bases had no gene match. CDR3 length: 15 amino acids. CDR1 is SGHRS, CDR2 YFSETQ, per germline. The CDR3 sequence is CASSLEAGGETEAFF. CDR3 sequence (DNA): TGCGCCAGCAGCTTGGAAGCAGGGGGCGAAACTGAAGCTTTCTTT.

Points on this clone: Within the sample, other DNA sequences also encode this same CDR3. V and J are TRBV9 and TRBJ2-1, with D maybe TRBD2 (5 bases). The germline V and J ends were trimmed by 4 bases and 4 bases, with 18 bases remaining between them. The CDR3 spans 16 residues. The germline CDR1 and CDR2 sequences are SGDLS and YYNGEE. CDR3 sequence reads: CASSPPSGGDYNEQFF. In nucleotides, the CDR3 is TGTGCCAGCAGCCCACCGTCTGGAGGAGATTACAATGAGCAGTTCTTC.

The V gene is TRBV18, the J gene TRBJ1-1; TRBD1 is a possible D gene (6 bases). Trimming pared 3 bases from V and 7 bases from J, leaving 12 bases between. The length of the CDR3 is 13 residues. CDR1 is KGHSH and CDR2 is LQKENI in the germline V gene. CDR3 coding DNA: TGTGCCAGCTCACCGGCAGGGGAGAATGAAGCTTTCTTT. Amino acids: CASSPAGENEAFF.

This clone was counted between two and nine times. The rearrangement uses TRBV6-5 and TRBJ2-7; D perhaps matches TRBD2 (6 bases). V lost 10 bases and J lost 1, with 20 bases in between. From germline, CDR1 is MNHEY and CDR2 SVGAGI. The CDR3 is made up of 15 amino acids. The CDR3 here is CATLRGGIESYEQYF. For the CDR3, the DNA is TGTGCCACCTTGAGAGGAGGGATTGAATCCTACGAGCAGTACTTC.

The chain carries TRBV19 and TRBJ1-2; a weak D match, TRBD1 (5 bases). The germline CDR1 and CDR2 sequences are LNHDA and SQIVND (reference sequence). V lost 7 bases and J 4 bases, leaving 16 bases between the germline ends. The CDR3 covers 14 residues. CDR3 coding DNA: TGTGCCAGTATTGTGCAGGGCCAAAGCTATGGCTACACCTTC. Translated: CASIVQGQSYGYTF.

This clone was detected only once. V is TRBV4-1 and J is TRBJ1-1, with a weak D call TRBD1 (5 bases). Trimming pared 4 bases from V and 0 bases from J, leaving 12 bases between. Germline V gene sequence: CDR1 MGHRA, CDR2 YSYEKL. This CDR3 comprises 15 residues. CDR3 nucleotides: TGCGCCAGCAGCCCTAGACAGTACATGAACACTGAAGCTTTCTTT. This translates into CASSPRQYMNTEAFF.

In regard to this clone: Distinct nucleotide sequences in the sample also encode this CDR3. This chain connects TRBV7-9 to TRBJ2-7; D gene uncertain. The germline V gene has CDR1 SEHNR and CDR2 FQNEAQ (reference sequence). V shed 0 bases and J shed 2 bases, with 5 bases lying between them. CDR3 length: 13 residues. In DNA form, the CDR3 reads TGTGCCAGCAGCTTAGCTGGGCCCTACGAGCAGTACTTC. This gives the protein CASSLAGPYEQYF.

The chain joins TRBV7-9 to TRBJ2-5; tentative D call: TRBD2 (5 bases). The CDR3 has 16 residues. Between the trimmed V and J ends, which lost 1 base and 2 bases, there was a span of 14 bases. Per the germline V gene, CDR1 is SEHNR and CDR2 is FQNEAQ (reference sequence). The CDR3 DNA sequence: TGTGCCAGCAGCTTAGGCAGTGGGAGTCTTCAAGAGACCCAGTACTTC. Its protein product is CASSLGSGSLQETQYF.

This chain joins TRBV25-1 and TRBJ2-7; the D gene is possibly TRBD2 (6 bases). CDR1 is MGHDK and CDR2 is SYGVNS in the germline V gene. The CDR3 runs 15 residues. The germline V and J ends were trimmed by 3 bases and 2 bases, with 14 bases remaining between them. The CDR3 is CASSDYHRGTYEQYF. In DNA, the CDR3 is TGTGCCAGCAGTGACTACCATCGCGGGACCTACGAGCAGTACTTC.

The chain couples TRBV28 to TRBJ2-7; 10 nucleotides align to TRBD2. V trimming: 4 bases; J trimming: 3 bases; junction bases outside the gene matches: 3. Germline V gene data show CDR1 as MDHEN and CDR2 as SYDVKM. The CDR3 sequence is 14 residues long. CDR3 nucleotides: TGTGCCAGCAGTTCGAGGACTAGCGGCTACGAGCAGTACTTC. It encodes CASSSRTSGYEQYF.

V and J are TRBV19 and TRBJ1-6; TRBD1 agrees at 8 bases. The J segment lost 10 bases and the V segment lost 3 bases, leaving 8 bases of the junction unmatched. Germline V gene sequence: CDR1 LNHDA, CDR2 SQIVND (reference sequence). The CDR3 spans 15 residues. The CDR3 reads CASSIGQGAKSPLHF. As DNA, the CDR3 is TGTGCCAGTAGTATTGGGCAGGGGGCGAAATCACCCCTCCACTTT. The full variable domain, completed using reference TRBV19 and TRBJ1-6, is DGGITQSPKYLFRKEGQNVTLSCEQNLNHDAMYWYRQDPGQGLRLIYYSQIVNDFQKGDIAEGYSVSREKKESFPLTVTSAQKNPTAFYLCASSIGQGAKSPLHFGNGTRLTVT.

The gene calls are TRBV6-7 and TRBJ2-4; D is uncertain. TRBV6-7 is assigned to the ORF class and has an uncertain function. V shed 6 bases and J shed 5 bases, with 17 bases lying between them. The CDR3 is made up of 15 amino acids. The CDR3 loop is CASSTRLALENIQYF. In DNA, the CDR3 is TGTGCCAGCAGCACGCGGCTTGCCTTGGAAAACATTCAGTACTTC.

V and J are TRBV6-1 and TRBJ1-1; D unclear. This CDR3 has 12 residues. V was pared by 2 bases and J by 8 bases, with 9 bases between. The germline V gene encodes CDR1 MNHNS and CDR2 SASEGT. DNA for the CDR3: TGTGCCAGCAGTGAACGGCGACTAGAAGCTTTCTTT. Translating gives CASSERRLEAFF.